This T cell receptor beta chain was sequenced in a study of cytomegalovirus exposure and HLA in healthy donors. When sampled, the donors appeared nominally healthy, though they likely had unrecorded immune exposures. PCR primers comprised 60 Vbeta and 13 Jbeta primers. Profiled with immunoSEQ multiplex PCR; TCRdb holds only in-frame clones, not every one. The sample lists about 120,000 clones, approximately 80% occurring once. The receptor was derived from a male donor in good health and CMV-seropositive. Sequenced input: PBMCs.

CDR3 sequence reads: CASSPGNVNTEAFF. The CDR3 nucleotides read TGTGCCAGCAGTCCAGGGAACGTGAACACTGAAGCTTTCTTT. V usage is TRBV25-1 and J usage is TRBJ1-1; the D gene is possibly TRBD1 (5 bases). The CDR3 length is 14 residues. Germline CDR1 is MGHDK and CDR2 is SYGVNS. V was shortened by 5 bases and J by 0 bases, with 10 bases between the two germline ends.